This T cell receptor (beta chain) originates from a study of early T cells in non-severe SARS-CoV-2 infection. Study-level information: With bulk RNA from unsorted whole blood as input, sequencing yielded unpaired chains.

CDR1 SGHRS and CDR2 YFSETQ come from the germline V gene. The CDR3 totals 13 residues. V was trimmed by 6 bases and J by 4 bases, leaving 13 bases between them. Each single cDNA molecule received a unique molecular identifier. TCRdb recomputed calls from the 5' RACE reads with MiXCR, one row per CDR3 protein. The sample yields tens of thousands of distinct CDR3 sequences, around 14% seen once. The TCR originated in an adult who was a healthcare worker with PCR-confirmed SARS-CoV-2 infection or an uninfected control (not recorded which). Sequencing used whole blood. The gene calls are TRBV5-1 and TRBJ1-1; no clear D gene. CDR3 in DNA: TGCGCCAGCACCCCCCGAGGGTCCACTGAAGCTTTCTTT. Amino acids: CASTPRGSTEAFF.